This entry features one TCR beta chain sequence. The data originate from a study of regulatory T cells in long-lasting Graves disease. Time point indicated: newly diagnosed GD, antithyroid drugs for less than 3 months. RNA isolated from PBMCs was used to make the TCR library. Roughly 10 milliliters of peripheral blood were taken and placed in EDTA tubes. With iRepertoire HTBI primers and Arm-PCR of CDR3 regions, TCR beta libraries were built. Per the study methods: Detected in the samples were over 55 TRBV and 12 to 15 TRBJ segments. TCRdb reprocessed the multiplex PCR reads with MiXCR, giving one entry per CDR3 protein. TCRdb's processing, not the authors', yielded these V and J calls. The table lists about 430,000 distinct CDR3 sequences, about 15% of them singletons. The CDR3 contains 14 residues. CDR1 is DFQATT, CDR2 SNEGSKA, per germline (reference sequence). These data were likewise used in another study, on T cells in Graves' hyperthyroidism and ophthalmopathy.

This chain links TRBV20-1 with TRBJ2-1; weak D call: TRBD2 (6 bases). The material was peripheral blood mononuclear cells (PBMCs), obtained at new diagnosis, from a patient treated with antithyroid drugs. The TCR was taken from a woman aged 40 to 50 with Graves disease. The CDR3 DNA reads as TGCAGCCTTAGTACGGGAGCGTACTACAATGAGCAGTTCTTC. Its protein product is CSLSTGAYYNEQFF.